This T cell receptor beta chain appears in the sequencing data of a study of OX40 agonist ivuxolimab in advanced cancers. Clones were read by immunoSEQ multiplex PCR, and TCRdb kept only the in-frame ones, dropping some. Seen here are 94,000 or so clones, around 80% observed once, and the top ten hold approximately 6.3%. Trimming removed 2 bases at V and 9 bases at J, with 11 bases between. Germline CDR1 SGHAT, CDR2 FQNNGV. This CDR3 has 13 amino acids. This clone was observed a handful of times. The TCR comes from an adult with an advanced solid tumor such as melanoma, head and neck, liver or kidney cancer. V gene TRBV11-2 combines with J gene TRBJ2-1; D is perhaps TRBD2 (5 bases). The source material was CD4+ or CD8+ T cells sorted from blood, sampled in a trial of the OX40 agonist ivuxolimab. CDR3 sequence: CASSLSSLVEQFF. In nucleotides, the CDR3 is TGTGCCAGCAGCTTATCTAGCCTAGTTGAGCAGTTCTTC.